This paragraph covers one T cell receptor (beta chain) sequence. Its cognate antigen is unknown. The ends were cut back, 5 bases at V and 6 bases at J, with 10 bases in the middle. Germline CDR1 reads SGHTA; CDR2 reads FQGTGA. The CDR3 contains 13 residues. The PCR ran on 60 Vbeta and 13 Jbeta primers. Method: immunoSEQ multiplex PCR; TCRdb's copy keeps in-frame clones and lacks some. The table includes approximately 150,000 clones, roughly 79% detected once. The entry originates in a study of cytomegalovirus exposure and HLA in healthy donors. Study-wide points: Testing in vitro showed a few CMV-associated chains specific for CMV antigens. The Asian-associated ancestry cluster reportedly had fewer N-insertions than the roughly 720-donor mean in a later analysis.

The chain recombines TRBV7-3 with TRBJ2-2; a possible D gene is TRBD2 (5 bases). Sequenced input: PBMCs. The clonotype originates from a woman aged 30 to 39 in good health and CMV-seronegative. CDR3 DNA sequence: TGTGCCAGCAGCGCCGGAGGACCCGGGGAGCTGTTTTTT. It is translated as CASSAGGPGELFF.